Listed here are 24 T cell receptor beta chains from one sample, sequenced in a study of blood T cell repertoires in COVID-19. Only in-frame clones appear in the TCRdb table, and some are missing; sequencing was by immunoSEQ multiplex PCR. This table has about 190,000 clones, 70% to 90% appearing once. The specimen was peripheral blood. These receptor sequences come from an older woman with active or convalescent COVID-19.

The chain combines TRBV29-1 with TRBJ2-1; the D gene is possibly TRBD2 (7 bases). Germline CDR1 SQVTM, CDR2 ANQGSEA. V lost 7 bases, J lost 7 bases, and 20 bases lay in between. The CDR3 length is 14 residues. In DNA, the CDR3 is TGCAGCGATCGGGGGGACACTTGGGGGAATGAGCAGTTCTTC. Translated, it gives CSDRGDTWGNEQFF.

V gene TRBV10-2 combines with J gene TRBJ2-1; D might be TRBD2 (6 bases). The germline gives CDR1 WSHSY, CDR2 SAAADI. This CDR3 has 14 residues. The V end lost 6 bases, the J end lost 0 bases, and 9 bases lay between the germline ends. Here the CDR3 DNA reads TGCGCCAGCAGGGGGACTGCCTCCTACAATGAGCAGTTCTTC. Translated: CASRGTASYNEQFF.

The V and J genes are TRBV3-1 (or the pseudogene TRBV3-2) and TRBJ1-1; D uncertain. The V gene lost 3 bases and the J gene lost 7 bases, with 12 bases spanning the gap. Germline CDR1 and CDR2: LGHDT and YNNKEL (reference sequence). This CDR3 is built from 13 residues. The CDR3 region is CASSHGPSIEAFF. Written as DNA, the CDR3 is TGTGCCAGCAGCCATGGGCCCTCGATTGAAGCTTTCTTT.

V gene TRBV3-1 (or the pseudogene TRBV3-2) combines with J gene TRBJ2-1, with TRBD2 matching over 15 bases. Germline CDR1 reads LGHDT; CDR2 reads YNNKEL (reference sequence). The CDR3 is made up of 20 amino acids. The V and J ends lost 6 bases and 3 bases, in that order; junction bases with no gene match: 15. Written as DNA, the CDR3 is TGTGCCAGCAGGGATCGGACTAGCGGGAGGGCCCCCTTCTACTACAATGAGCAGTTCTTC. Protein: CASRDRTSGRAPFYYNEQFF.

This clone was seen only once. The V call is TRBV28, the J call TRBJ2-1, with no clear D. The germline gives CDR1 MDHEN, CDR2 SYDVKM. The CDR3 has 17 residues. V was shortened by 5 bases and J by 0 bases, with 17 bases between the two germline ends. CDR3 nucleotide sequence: TGTGCCAGCAGTCTCCGACTCGGAGTTAGCTCCTACAATGAGCAGTTCTTC. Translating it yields CASSLRLGVSSYNEQFF.

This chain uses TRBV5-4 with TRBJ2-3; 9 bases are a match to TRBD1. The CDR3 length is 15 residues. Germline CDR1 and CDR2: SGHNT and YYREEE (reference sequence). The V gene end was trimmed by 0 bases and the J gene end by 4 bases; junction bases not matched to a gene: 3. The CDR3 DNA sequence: TGTGCCAGCAGCTTGGACAGGGGGCGCCCAGATACGCAGTATTTT. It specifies CASSLDRGRPDTQYF.

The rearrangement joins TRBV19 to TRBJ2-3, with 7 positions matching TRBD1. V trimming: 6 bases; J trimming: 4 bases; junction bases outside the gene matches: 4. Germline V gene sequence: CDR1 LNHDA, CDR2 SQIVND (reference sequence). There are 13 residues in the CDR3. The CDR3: CASSQGVADTQYF. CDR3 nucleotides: TGTGCCAGTAGCCAGGGGGTGGCAGATACGCAGTATTTT.

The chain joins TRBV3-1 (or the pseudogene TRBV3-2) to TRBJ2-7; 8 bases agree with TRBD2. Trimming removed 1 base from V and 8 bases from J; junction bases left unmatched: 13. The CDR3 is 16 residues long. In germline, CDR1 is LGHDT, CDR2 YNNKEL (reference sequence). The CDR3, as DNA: TGTGCCAGCAGCCAAGTCTTGCGGGAGGCCCTCCTCAAGCAGTACTTC. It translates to CASSQVLREALLKQYF.

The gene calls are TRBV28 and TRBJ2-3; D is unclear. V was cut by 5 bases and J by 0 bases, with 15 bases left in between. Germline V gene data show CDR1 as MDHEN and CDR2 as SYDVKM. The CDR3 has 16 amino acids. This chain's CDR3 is CASSPYSPFSTDTQYF. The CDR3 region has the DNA TGTGCCAGCAGTCCCTACTCTCCATTCAGCACAGATACGCAGTATTTT.

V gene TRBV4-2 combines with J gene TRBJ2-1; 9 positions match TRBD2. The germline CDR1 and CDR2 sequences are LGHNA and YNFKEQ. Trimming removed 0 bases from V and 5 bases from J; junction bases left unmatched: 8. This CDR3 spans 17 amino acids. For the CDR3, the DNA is TGTGCCAGCAGCCAAGAAGGGAGCGGGAGGTGGGACAATGAGCAGTTCTTC. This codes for CASSQEGSGRWDNEQFF.

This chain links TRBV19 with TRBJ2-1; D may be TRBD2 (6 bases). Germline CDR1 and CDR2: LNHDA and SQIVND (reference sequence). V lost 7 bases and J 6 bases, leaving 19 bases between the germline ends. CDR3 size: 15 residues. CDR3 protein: CASTYTSSLVNEQFF. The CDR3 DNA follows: TGTGCCAGTACTTACACTAGCTCCTTGGTCAATGAGCAGTTCTTC. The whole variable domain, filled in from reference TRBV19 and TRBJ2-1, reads DGGITQSPKYLFRKEGQNVTLSCEQNLNHDAMYWYRQDPGQGLRLIYYSQIVNDFQKGDIAEGYSVSREKKESFPLTVTSAQKNPTAFYLCASTYTSSLVNEQFFGPGTRLTVL.

This CDR3 reads CASSHRVGDEQYF. The DNA for the CDR3 is TGTGCCAGCAGCCACAGGGTTGGGGACGAGCAGTACTTC. The V and J genes are TRBV7-9 and TRBJ2-7; TRBD1 might be the D (6 bases). Germline V gene lookup returns CDR1 SEHNR and CDR2 FQNEAQ (reference sequence). The CDR3 spans 13 residues. Trimming left V 5 bases short and J 5 bases short, with 13 bases between.

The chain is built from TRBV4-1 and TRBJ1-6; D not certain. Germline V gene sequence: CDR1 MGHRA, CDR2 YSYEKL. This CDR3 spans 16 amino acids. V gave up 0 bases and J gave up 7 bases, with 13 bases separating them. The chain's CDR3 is CASSQDVGSQNSPLHF. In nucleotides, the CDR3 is TGCGCCAGCAGCCAAGATGTGGGCAGTCAAAATTCACCCCTCCACTTT.

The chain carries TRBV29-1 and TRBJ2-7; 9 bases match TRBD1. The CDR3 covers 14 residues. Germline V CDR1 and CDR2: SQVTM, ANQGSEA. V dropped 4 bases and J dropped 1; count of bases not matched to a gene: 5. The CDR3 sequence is CSVVFGTGSYEQYF. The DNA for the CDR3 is TGCAGCGTTGTTTTCGGGACAGGGTCCTACGAGCAGTACTTC.

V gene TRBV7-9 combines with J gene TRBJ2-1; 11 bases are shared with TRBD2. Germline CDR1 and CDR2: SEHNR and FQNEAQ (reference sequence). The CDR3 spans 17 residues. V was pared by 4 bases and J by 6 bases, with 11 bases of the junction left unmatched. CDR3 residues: CASSSEAGLAETNEQFF. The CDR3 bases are TGTGCCAGCAGCTCAGAGGCGGGACTAGCGGAGACCAATGAGCAGTTCTTC.

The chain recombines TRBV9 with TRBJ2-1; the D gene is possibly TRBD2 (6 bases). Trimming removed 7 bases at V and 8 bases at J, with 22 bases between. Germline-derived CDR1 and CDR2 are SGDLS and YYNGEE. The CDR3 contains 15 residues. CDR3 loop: CASGETDRGSYEQFF. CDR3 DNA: TGTGCCAGCGGAGAGACAGATCGGGGGTCCTATGAGCAGTTCTTC.

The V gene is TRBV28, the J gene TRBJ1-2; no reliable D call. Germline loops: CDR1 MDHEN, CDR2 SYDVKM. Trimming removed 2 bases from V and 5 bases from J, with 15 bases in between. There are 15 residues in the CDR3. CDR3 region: CASSLGSPYGYGYTF. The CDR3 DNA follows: TGTGCCAGCAGTTTAGGTAGCCCCTACGGTTATGGCTACACCTTC.

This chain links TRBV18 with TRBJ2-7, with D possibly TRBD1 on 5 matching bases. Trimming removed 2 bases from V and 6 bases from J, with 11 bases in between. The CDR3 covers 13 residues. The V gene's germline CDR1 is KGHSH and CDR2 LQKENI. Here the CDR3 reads CASSPADRREQYF. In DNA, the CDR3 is TGTGCCAGCTCACCAGCTGACAGACGCGAGCAGTACTTC.

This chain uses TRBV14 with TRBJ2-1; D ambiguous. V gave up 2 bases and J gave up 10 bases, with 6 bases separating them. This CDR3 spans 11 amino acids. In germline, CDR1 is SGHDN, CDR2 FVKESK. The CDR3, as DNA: TGTGCCAGCAGCCAATTCCGGGAGCAGTTCTTC. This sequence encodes CASSQFREQFF.

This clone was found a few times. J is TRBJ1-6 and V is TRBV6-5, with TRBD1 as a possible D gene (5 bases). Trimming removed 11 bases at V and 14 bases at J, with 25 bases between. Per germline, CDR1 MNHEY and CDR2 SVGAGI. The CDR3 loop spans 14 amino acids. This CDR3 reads CAGGGGTQGTSLHF. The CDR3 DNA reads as TGTGCCGGAGGCGGCGGGACTCAAGGAACATCCCTCCACTTT.

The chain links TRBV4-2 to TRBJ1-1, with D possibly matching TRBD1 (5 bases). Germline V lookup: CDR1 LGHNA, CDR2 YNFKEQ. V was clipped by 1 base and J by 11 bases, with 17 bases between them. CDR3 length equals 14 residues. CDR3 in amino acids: CASSQARYGGRAFF. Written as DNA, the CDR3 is TGTGCCAGCAGCCAAGCGAGGTACGGGGGTCGTGCTTTCTTT.

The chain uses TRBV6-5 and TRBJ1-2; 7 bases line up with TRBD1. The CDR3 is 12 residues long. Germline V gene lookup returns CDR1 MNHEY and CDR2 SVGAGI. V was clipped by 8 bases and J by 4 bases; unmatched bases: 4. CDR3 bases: TGTGCCAGCGGGAACAGGGGCTATGGCTACACCTTC. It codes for CASGNRGYGYTF.

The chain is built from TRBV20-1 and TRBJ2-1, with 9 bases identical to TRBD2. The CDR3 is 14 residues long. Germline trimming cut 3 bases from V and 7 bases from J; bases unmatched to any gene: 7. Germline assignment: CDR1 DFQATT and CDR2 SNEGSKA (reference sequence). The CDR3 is CSASGTSPSNEQFF. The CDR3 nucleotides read TGCAGTGCTAGTGGGACTAGCCCTTCGAATGAGCAGTTCTTC.

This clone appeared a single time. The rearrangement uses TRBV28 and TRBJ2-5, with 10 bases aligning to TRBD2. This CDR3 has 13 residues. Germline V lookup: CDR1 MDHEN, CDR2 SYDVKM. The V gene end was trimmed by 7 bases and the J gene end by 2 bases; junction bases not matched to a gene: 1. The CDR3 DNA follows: TGTGCCAGCAAGCGGGGGGGGCAAGAGACCCAGTACTTC. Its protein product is CASKRGGQETQYF.